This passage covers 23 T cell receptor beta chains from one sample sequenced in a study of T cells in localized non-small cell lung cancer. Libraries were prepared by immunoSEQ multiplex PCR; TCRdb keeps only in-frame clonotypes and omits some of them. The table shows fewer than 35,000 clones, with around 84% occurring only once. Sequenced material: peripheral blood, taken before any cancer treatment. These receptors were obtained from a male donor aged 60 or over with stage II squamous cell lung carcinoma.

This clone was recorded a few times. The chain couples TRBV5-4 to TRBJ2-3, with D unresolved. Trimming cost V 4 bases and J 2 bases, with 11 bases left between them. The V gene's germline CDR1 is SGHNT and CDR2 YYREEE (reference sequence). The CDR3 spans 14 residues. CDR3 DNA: TGTGCCAGCAGCCCTAGGACCCACACAGATACGCAGTATTTT. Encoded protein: CASSPRTHTDTQYF. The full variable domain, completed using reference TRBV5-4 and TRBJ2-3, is ETGVTQSPTHLIKTRGQQVTLRCSSQSGHNTVSWYQQALGQGPQFIFQYYREEENGRGNFPPRFSGLQFPNYSSELNVNALELDDSALYLCASSPRTHTDTQYFGPGTRLTVL.

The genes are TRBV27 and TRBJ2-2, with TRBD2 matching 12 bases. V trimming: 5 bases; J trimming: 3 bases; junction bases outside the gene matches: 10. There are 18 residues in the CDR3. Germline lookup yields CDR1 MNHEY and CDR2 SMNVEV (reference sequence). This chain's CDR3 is CASSPIVRLAGDTGELFF. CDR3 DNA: TGTGCCAGCAGTCCCATCGTAAGACTAGCGGGAGACACCGGGGAGCTGTTTTTT.

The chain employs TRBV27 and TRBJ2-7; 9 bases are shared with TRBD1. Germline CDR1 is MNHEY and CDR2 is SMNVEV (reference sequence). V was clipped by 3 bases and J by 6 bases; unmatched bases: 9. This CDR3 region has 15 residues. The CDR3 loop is CASSFSGTGSFEQYF. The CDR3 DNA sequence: TGTGCCAGCAGTTTTTCCGGGACAGGGAGTTTCGAGCAGTACTTC.

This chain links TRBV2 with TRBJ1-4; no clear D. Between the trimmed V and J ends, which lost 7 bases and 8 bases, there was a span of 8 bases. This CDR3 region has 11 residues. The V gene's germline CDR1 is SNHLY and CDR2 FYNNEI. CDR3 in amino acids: CASIEEEKLFF. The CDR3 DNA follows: TGTGCCAGCATCGAGGAGGAAAAACTGTTTTTT.

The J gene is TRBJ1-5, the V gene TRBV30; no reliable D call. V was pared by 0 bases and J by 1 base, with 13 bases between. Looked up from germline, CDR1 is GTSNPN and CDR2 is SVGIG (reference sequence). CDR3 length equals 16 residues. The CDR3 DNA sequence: TGTGCCTGGAGTGTACAGAGGGTTACCAGCAATCAGCCCCAGCATTTT. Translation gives CAWSVQRVTSNQPQHF.

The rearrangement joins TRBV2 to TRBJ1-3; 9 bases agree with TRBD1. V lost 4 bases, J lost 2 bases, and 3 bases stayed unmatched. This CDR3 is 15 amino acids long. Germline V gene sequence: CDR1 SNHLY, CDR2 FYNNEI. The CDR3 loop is CASSADRGTGNTIYF. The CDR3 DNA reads TGTGCCAGCAGTGCGGACAGGGGCACTGGAAACACCATATATTTT.

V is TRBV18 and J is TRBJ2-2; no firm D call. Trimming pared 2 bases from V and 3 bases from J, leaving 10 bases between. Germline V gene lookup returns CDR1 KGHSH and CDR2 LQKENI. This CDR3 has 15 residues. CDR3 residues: CASSPNSLYTGELFF. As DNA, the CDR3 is TGTGCCAGCTCACCAAATTCACTCTACACCGGGGAGCTGTTTTTT.

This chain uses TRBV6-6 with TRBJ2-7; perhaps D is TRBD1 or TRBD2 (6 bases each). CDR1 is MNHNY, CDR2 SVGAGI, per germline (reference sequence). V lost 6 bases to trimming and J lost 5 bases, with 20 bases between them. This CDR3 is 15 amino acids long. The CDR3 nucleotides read TGTGCCAGCAGCTGGACAAAAAGAAGGGGGGACGAGCAGTACTTC. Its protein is CASSWTKRRGDEQYF.

The CDR3 region is CASSSHRLAGASYNEQFF. CDR3 coding DNA: TGTGCCAGCAGCTCACATCGCCTAGCGGGGGCCTCATACAATGAGCAGTTCTTC. The rearrangement links TRBV16 to TRBJ2-1, with 10 nucleotides matching TRBD2. Germline CDR1 is KGHSY and CDR2 is FQNENV. The junction had 14 bases not matched to a gene; V was cut back by 5 bases and J by 4 bases. The CDR3 runs 18 residues.

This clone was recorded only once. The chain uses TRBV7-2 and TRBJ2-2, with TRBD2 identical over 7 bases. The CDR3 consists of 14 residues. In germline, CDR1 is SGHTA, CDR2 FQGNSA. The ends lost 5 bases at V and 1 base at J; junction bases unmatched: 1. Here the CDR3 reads CASSPSGNTGELFF. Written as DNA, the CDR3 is TGTGCCAGCAGCCCTAGCGGGAACACCGGGGAGCTGTTTTTT.

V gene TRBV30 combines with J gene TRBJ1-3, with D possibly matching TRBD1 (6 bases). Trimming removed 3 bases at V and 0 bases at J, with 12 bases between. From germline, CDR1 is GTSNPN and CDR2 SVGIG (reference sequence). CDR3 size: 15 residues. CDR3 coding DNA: TGTGCCTGGAGACCAAGGGACAACTCTGGAAACACCATATATTTT. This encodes CAWRPRDNSGNTIYF.

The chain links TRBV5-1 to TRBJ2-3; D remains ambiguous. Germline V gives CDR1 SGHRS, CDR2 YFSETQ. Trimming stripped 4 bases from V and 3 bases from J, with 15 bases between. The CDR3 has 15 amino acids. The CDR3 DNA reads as TGCGCCAGCAGCGGCGGCACATTGGGGACAGATACGCAGTATTTT. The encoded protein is CASSGGTLGTDTQYF.

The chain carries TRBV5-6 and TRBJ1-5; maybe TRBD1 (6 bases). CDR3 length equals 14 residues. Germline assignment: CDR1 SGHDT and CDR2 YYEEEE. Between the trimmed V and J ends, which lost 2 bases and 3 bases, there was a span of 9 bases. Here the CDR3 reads CASSFRTDNQPQHF. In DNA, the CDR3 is TGTGCCAGCAGCTTCCGGACAGACAATCAGCCCCAGCATTTT.

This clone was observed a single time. This chain's CDR3 is CASSPKLAGVLTGELFF. In DNA form, the CDR3 reads TGTGCCAGCTCACCAAAACTAGCGGGAGTACTTACCGGGGAGCTGTTTTTT. The chain is built from TRBV18 and TRBJ2-2, with 11 positions matching TRBD2. Germline CDR1 KGHSH, CDR2 LQKENI. CDR3 length: 17 amino acids. Trimming at V came to 2 bases and at J to 5 bases, leaving 7 bases not matched to a gene. The whole variable domain, remainder taken from reference TRBV18 and TRBJ2-2, is NAGVMQNPRHLVRRRGQEARLRCSPMKGHSHVYWYRQLPEEGLKFMVYLQKENIIDESGMPKERFSAEFPKEGPSILRIQQVVRGDSAAYFCASSPKLAGVLTGELFFGEGSRLTVL.

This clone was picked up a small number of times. The CDR3: CASSAGTEAFF. CDR3 nucleotides: TGTGCCAGCAGCGCGGGCACTGAAGCTTTCTTT. The chain recombines TRBV7-3 with TRBJ1-1; D uncertain. This CDR3 contains 11 residues. Trimming shortened V by 5 bases and J by 4 bases, and 5 bases separated the two germline ends. In germline, CDR1 is SGHTA, CDR2 FQGTGA.

The CDR3 here is CASSPEGAEQYF. In DNA form, the CDR3 reads TGTGCCAGCAGCCCAGAGGGGGCCGAGCAGTACTTC. This sequence joins TRBV7-3 and TRBJ2-7, with TRBD1 matching 7 bases. The V and J ends lost 5 bases and 6 bases, in that order; junction bases with no gene match: 4. Germline CDR1 and CDR2: SGHTA and FQGTGA. This CDR3 comprises 12 residues.

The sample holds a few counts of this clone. The CDR3 nucleotides read TGTGCCAGTAGTATCTTGGCCACAGGGGCCAAAAACATTCAGTACTTC. Its protein product is CASSILATGAKNIQYF. J is TRBJ2-4 and V is TRBV19; possible D gene TRBD1, 6 bases. CDR3 length equals 16 residues. The germline V gene encodes CDR1 LNHDA and CDR2 SQIVND (reference sequence). V lost 3 bases, J lost 1 base, and 13 bases lay in between. Full variable domain (missing parts from reference TRBV19 and TRBJ2-4): DGGITQSPKYLFRKEGQNVTLSCEQNLNHDAMYWYRQDPGQGLRLIYYSQIVNDFQKGDIAEGYSVSREKKESFPLTVTSAQKNPTAFYLCASSILATGAKNIQYFGAGTRLSVL.

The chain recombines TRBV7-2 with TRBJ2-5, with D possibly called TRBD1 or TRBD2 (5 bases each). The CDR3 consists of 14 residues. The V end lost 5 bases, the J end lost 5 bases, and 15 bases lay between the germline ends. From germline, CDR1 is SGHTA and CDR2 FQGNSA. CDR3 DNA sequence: TGTGCCAGCAGCATGGGACGGCCATTTGAGACCCAGTACTTC. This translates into CASSMGRPFETQYF.

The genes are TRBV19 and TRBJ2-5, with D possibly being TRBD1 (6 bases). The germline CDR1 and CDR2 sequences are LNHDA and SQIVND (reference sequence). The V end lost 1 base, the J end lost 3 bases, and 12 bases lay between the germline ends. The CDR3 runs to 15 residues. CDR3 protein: CASSIGGAGEETQYF. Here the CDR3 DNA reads TGTGCCAGTAGTATAGGAGGGGCAGGGGAAGAGACCCAGTACTTC.

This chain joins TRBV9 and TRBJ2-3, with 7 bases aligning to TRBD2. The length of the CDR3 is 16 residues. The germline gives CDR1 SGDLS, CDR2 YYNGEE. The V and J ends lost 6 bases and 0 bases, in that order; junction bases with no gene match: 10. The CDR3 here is CASTRSGGGSTDTQYF. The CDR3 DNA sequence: TGTGCCAGCACCAGGTCTGGCGGGGGAAGCACAGATACGCAGTATTTT.

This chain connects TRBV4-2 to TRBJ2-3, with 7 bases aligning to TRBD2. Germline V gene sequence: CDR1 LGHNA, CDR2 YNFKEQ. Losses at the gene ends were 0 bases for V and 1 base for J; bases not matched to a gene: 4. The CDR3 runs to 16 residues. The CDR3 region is CASSQDLAGGTDTQYF. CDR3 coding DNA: TGTGCCAGCAGCCAAGACCTGGCGGGAGGCACAGATACGCAGTATTTT.

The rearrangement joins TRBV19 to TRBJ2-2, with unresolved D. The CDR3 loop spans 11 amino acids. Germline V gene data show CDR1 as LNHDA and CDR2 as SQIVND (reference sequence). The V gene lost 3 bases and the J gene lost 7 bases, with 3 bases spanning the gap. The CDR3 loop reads CASSIYGELFF. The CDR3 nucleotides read TGTGCCAGTAGTATTTACGGGGAGCTGTTTTTT.

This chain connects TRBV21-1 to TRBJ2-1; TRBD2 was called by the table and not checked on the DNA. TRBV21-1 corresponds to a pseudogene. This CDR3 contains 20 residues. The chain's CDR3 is CASSHKSGLAEGSSYNEQFF. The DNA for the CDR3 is TGTGCCAGCAGTCATAAATCGGGACTAGCGGAGGGGAGCTCCTACAATGAGCAGTTCTTC.